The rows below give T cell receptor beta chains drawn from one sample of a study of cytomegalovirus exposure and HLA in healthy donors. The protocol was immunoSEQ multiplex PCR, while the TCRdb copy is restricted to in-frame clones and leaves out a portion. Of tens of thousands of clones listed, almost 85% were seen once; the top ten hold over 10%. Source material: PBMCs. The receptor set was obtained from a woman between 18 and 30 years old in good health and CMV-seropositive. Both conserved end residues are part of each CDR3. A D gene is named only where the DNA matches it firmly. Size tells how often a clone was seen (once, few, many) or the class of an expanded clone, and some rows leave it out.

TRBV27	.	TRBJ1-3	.	CASSWASSGNTIYF	TGTGCCAGCAGTTGGGCGTCTTCTGGAAACACCATATATTTT
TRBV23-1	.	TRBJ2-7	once	CASSQSRPCLGQYF	TGCGCCAGCAGTCAATCCAGGCCGTGTCTTGGGCAGTACTTC
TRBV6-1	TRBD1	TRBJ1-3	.	CASSVSRGLWNTIYF	TGTGCCAGCAGTGTAAGCAGGGGGCTGTGGAACACCATATATTTT
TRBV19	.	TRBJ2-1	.	CASSAGQYNEQFF	TGTGCCAGTAGTGCGGGACAGTACAATGAGCAGTTCTTC
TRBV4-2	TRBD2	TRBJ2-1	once	CASSQRSSGTVYNEQFF	TGTGCCAGCAGCCAAAGATCTAGCGGGACCGTTTACAATGAGCAGTTCTTC
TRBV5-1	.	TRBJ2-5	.	CASSPSEETQYF	TGCGCCAGCAGCCCATCAGAAGAGACCCAGTACTTC
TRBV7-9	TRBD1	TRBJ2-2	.	CASSRTGTGVTGELFF	TGTGCCAGCAGCAGAACCGGGACAGGGGTCACCGGGGAGCTGTTTTTT
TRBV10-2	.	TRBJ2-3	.	CASITEGHTDTQYF	TGCGCCAGCATCACGGAGGGGCACACAGATACGCAGTATTTT
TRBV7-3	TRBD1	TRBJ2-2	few	CASSLTTGGPGELFF	TGTGCCAGCAGCTTAACAACAGGGGGCCCCGGGGAGCTGTTTTTT
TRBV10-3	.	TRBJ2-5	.	CAISELALGGVQETQYF	TGTGCCATCAGTGAGTTGGCTCTCGGGGGAGTCCAAGAGACCCAGTACTTC
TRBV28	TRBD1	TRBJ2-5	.	CASRGIRGRETQYF	TGTGCCAGCAGGGGGATCAGGGGGCGTGAGACCCAGTACTTC
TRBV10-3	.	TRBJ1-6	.	CAISESTGGTNPSPLHF	TGTGCCATCAGTGAGTCGACCGGGGGGACAAATCCTTCACCCCTCCACTTT
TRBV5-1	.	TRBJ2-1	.	CASSFDPMGGLFF	TGCGCCAGCAGCTTTGACCCCATGGGGGGTCTGTTCTTC
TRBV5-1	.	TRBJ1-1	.	CASSLGSGAEAFF	TGCGCCAGCAGCTTGGGCTCGGGGGCTGAAGCTTTCTTT
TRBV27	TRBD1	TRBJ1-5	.	CASSWTGNQPQHF	TGTGCCAGCAGTTGGACAGGGAATCAGCCCCAGCATTTT
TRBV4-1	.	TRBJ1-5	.	CASSQDQGFNQPQHF	TGCGCCAGCAGCCAAGATCAGGGGTTTAATCAGCCCCAGCATTTT
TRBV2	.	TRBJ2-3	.	CASSGGRTDTQYF	TGTGCCAGCAGTGGGGGGCGCACAGATACGCAGTATTTT
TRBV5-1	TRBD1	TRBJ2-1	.	CASSLRQGPYGEQFF	TGCGCCAGCAGCTTACGACAGGGGCCCTACGGTGAGCAGTTCTTC
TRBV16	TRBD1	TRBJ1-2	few	CASSQSNRGQYGYTF	TGTGCCAGCAGCCAATCGAACAGGGGCCAGTATGGCTACACCTTC
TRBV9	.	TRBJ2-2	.	CASSVGAPGELFF	TGTGCCAGCAGCGTAGGGGCCCCCGGGGAGCTGTTTTTT
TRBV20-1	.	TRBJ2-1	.	CRVARNEQFF	TGCAGGGTGGCCCGCAATGAGCAGTTCTTC
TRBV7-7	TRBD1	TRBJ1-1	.	CASSPAGGANTEAFF	TGTGCCAGCAGCCCAGCAGGGGGCGCGAACACTGAAGCTTTCTTT
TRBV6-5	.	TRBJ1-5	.	CASSPEGVGNQPQHF	TGTGCCAGCAGTCCCGAGGGGGTCGGCAATCAGCCCCAGCATTTT
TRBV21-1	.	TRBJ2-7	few	CASSWGRDFPHEQYF	TGTGCCAGCAGCTGGGGTAGGGACTTCCCCCACGAGCAGTACTTC
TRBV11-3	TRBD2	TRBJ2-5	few	CASSPGLAGGETQYF	TGTGCCAGCAGCCCCGGACTAGCGGGAGGGGAGACCCAGTACTTC
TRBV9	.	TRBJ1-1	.	CASSVESSGTEAFF	TGTGCCAGCAGCGTAGAGTCGTCCGGGACTGAAGCTTTCTTT
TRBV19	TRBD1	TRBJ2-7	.	CASSASGQGYEQYF	TGTGCCAGTAGTGCCTCGGGACAGGGCTACGAGCAGTACTTC
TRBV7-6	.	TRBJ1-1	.	CASSLYQAADTEAFF	TGTGCCAGCAGCTTGTATCAGGCCGCTGATACTGAAGCTTTCTTT
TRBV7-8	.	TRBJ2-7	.	CASSLDGQYSYEQYF	TGTGCCAGCAGCTTAGATGGACAGTATTCCTACGAGCAGTACTTC
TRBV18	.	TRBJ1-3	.	CASSPPGQANTIYF	TGTGCCAGCTCACCACCGGGGCAGGCCAACACCATATATTTT
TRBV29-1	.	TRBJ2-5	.	CSVEAYGMETQYF	TGCAGCGTTGAAGCCTACGGTATGGAGACCCAGTACTTC
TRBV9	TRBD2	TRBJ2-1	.	CASRPTSGDYNEQFF	TGTGCCAGCAGGCCGACTAGCGGGGACTACAATGAGCAGTTCTTC
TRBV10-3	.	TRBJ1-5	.	CAIRETEDSNQPQHF	TGTGCCATCAGAGAGACTGAAGATAGCAATCAGCCCCAGCATTTT
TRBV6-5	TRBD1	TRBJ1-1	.	CASSYPQGAGGTEAFF	TGTGCCAGCAGTTACCCCCAGGGGGCAGGAGGGACTGAAGCTTTCTTT
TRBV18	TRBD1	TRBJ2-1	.	CASSRPTGKHHSEQFF	TGTGCCAGCTCACGCCCGACAGGGAAACATCACAGTGAGCAGTTCTTC
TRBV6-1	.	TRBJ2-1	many	CASSVGGRYNEQFF	TGTGCCAGCAGTGTCGGGGGGCGATACAATGAGCAGTTCTTC
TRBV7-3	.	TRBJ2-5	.	CASSLNLTQYF	TGTGCCAGCAGCTTGAACTTGACCCAGTACTTC